These 27 T cell receptor beta chains originate from one sample sequenced in a study of beta chain features in type 1 diabetes (dated by TCRdb to about 2018). The library was made by the immunoSEQ multiplex PCR assay. The entire isolated RNA was reverse transcribed using the High Capacity cDNA Reverse Transcription Kit, and thus expressed TCRB transcripts were sequenced. TCRdb provides this immuneACCESS table in a form limited to in-frame rearrangements. Some clones are lacking; in checked studies, under half of them reflect an unresolved V gene, and why the rest are absent is not known. The table for this sample lists about 270,000 clones; 13% to 15% of them were counted only once. Roughly 0.024% of the sample belongs to the ten largest clones. Sample: naive CD4+ T cells from blood. In light of the paper, this sample's cell subset or site label describes: true naive CD4+ T cells. All receptors derive from a woman aged 40 to 50 in good health.

This clone was found a few times. Other DNA sequences in this specimen translate into the identical CDR3. J is TRBJ2-5 and V is TRBV11-2; 7 bases fit TRBD2. Per germline, CDR1 SGHAT and CDR2 FQNNGV. V trimming: 1 base; J trimming: 1 base; junction bases outside the gene matches: 3. CDR3 length: 15 amino acids. The CDR3 nucleotides are TGTGCCAGCAGCTTAGTGTCGGGGGGCCAAGAGACCCAGTACTTC. It yields the protein CASSLVSGGQETQYF. The whole variable domain, remainder taken from reference TRBV11-2 and TRBJ2-5, is EAGVAQSPRYKIIEKRQSVAFWCNPISGHATLYWYQQILGQGPKLLIQFQNNGVVDDSQLPKDRFSAERLKGVDSTLKIQPAKLEDSAVYLCASSLVSGGQETQYFGPGTRLLVL.

CDR3 loop: CASSSDQETQYF. DNA of the CDR3: TGTGCCAGCAGTTCGGACCAAGAGACCCAGTACTTC. The rearrangement uses TRBV6-5 and TRBJ2-5; D gene ambiguous. Germline CDR1 and CDR2: MNHEY and SVGAGI. Between the trimmed V and J ends, which lost 4 bases and 0 bases, there was a span of 3 bases. This CDR3 has 12 residues.

V is TRBV7-9 and J is TRBJ2-1; 8 bases are shared with TRBD2. The CDR3 runs 17 residues. Germline trimming cut 6 bases from V and 7 bases from J; bases unmatched to any gene: 17. Germline values: CDR1 SEHNR, CDR2 FQNEAQ (reference sequence). The CDR3 loop is CASSHKRSAGGENEQFF. In DNA, the CDR3 is TGTGCCAGCAGTCACAAACGGTCCGCGGGGGGTGAGAATGAGCAGTTCTTC.

V is TRBV6-6 and J is TRBJ1-5, with no clear D. Per germline, CDR1 MNHNY and CDR2 SVGAGI (reference sequence). Trimming stripped 5 bases from V and 5 bases from J, with 10 bases between. CDR3 length: 13 residues. CDR3 sequence (DNA): TGTGCCAGCAGTCCCCCCCAGGATCAGCCCCAGCATTTT. Translation gives CASSPPQDQPQHF.

This clone was counted between two and nine times. CDR3 protein: CAISEVGGNTEAFF. CDR3 sequence (DNA): TGTGCCATCAGTGAGGTCGGGGGGAACACTGAAGCTTTCTTT. The chain couples TRBV10-3 to TRBJ1-1, with D tentatively TRBD1 (5 bases). The CDR3 totals 14 residues. Per the germline V gene, CDR1 is ENHRY and CDR2 is SYGVKD. Trimming took off 2 bases at V and 1 base at J, with 8 bases between the two ends.

The chain uses TRBV9 and TRBJ1-1; D not resolved. Germline V gene data show CDR1 as SGDLS and CDR2 as YYNGEE. The V end was cut by 0 bases, the J end by 5 bases, with 8 bases between. This CDR3 region has 13 residues. The CDR3 protein is CASSVERRTEAFF. The CDR3 DNA reads TGTGCCAGCAGCGTAGAAAGGAGGACTGAAGCTTTCTTT. Looking up the rest from reference TRBV9 and TRBJ1-1 gives the full variable domain: DSGVTQTPKHLITATGQRVTLRCSPRSGDLSVYWYQQSLDQGLQFLIQYYNGEERAKGNILERFSAQQFPDLHSELNLSSLELGDSALYFCASSVERRTEAFFGQGTRLTVV.

This clone was detected only a few times. The chain carries TRBV5-1 and TRBJ1-1; TRBD1 is a possible D gene (6 bases). V lost 2 bases and J 0 bases, leaving 11 bases between the germline ends. This CDR3 contains 15 residues. Germline values: CDR1 SGHRS, CDR2 YFSETQ. This chain's CDR3 is CASSFMGDMNTEAFF. CDR3 nucleotide sequence: TGCGCCAGCAGCTTTATGGGGGACATGAACACTGAAGCTTTCTTT. Based on the CDR3 plus reference TRBV5-1 and TRBJ1-1, the full variable domain is KAGVTQTPRYLIKTRGQQVTLSCSPISGHRSVSWYQQTPGQGLQFLFEYFSETQRNKGNFPGRFSGRQFSNSRSEMNVSTLELGDSALYLCASSFMGDMNTEAFFGQGTRLTVV.

The gene calls are TRBV7-2 and TRBJ1-1, with D perhaps TRBD1 (6 bases). With 5 bases removed from V and 1 base from J, the gap between germline ends came to 14 bases. CDR3 length: 15 amino acids. Germline V gives CDR1 SGHTA, CDR2 FQGNSA. For the CDR3, the DNA is TGTGCCAGCAGCCCCCGGGGGGCCGGGAACACTGAAGCTTTCTTT. Protein product: CASSPRGAGNTEAFF. Using reference TRBV7-2 and TRBJ1-1 for the parts outside the CDR3, the full variable domain is GAGVSQSPSNKVTEKGKDVELRCDPISGHTALYWYRQSLGQGLEFLIYFQGNSAPDKSGLPSDRFSAERTGGSVSTLTIQRTQQEDSAVYLCASSPRGAGNTEAFFGQGTRLTVV.

This clone was observed a handful of times. The rearrangement uses TRBV18 and TRBJ2-7; TRBD2 matches 8 bases. Germline lookup yields CDR1 KGHSH and CDR2 LQKENI. The length of the CDR3 is 15 residues. The junction had 7 bases not matched to a gene; V was cut back by 2 bases and J by 4 bases. Here the CDR3 DNA reads TGTGCCAGCTCACCAACTTTAGCGGGGCCTTACGAGCAGTACTTC. It is translated as CASSPTLAGPYEQYF.

A few counts support this clone. V gene TRBV2 combines with J gene TRBJ2-1; TRBD1 might be the D (6 bases). Between the trimmed V and J ends, which lost 3 bases and 8 bases, there was a span of 17 bases. CDR1 and CDR2 (germline): SNHLY, FYNNEI. CDR3 length: 15 residues. In DNA form, the CDR3 reads TGTGCCAGCAGTGACAGGGTTCAGGGGAGTCATGAGCAGTTCTTC. It is translated as CASSDRVQGSHEQFF.

V and J are TRBV19 and TRBJ2-7, with 9 bases fitting TRBD1. Germline CDR1 and CDR2: LNHDA and SQIVND (reference sequence). CDR3 length: 14 amino acids. With 7 bases clipped from V and 6 bases from J, the junction kept 10 bases outside the gene matches. The CDR3 DNA reads as TGTGCCAGTACCCTAGGGGACAGGGTCGGCGAGCAGTACTTC. This sequence encodes CASTLGDRVGEQYF. The variable domain in full, completed from reference TRBV19 and TRBJ2-7, reads DGGITQSPKYLFRKEGQNVTLSCEQNLNHDAMYWYRQDPGQGLRLIYYSQIVNDFQKGDIAEGYSVSREKKESFPLTVTSAQKNPTAFYLCASTLGDRVGEQYFGPGTRLTVT.

The rearrangement uses TRBV19 and TRBJ1-2; 9 bases are shared with TRBD1. This CDR3 comprises 14 residues. Germline CDR1 and CDR2: LNHDA and SQIVND (reference sequence). Losses at the gene ends were 6 bases for V and 3 bases for J; bases not matched to a gene: 5. CDR3 amino acids: CASRETGGDYGYTF. The CDR3 region has the DNA TGTGCCAGTAGGGAGACAGGGGGAGACTATGGCTACACCTTC.

Only a few counts were recorded for this clone. The CDR3 region is CASSESSFGQFF. CDR3 DNA sequence: TGCGCCAGCAGTGAGTCGAGCTTCGGGCAGTTCTTC. V is TRBV10-2 and J is TRBJ2-1; D gene uncertain. The CDR3 contains 12 residues. Per the germline V gene, CDR1 is WSHSY and CDR2 is SAAADI. The ends were cut back, 0 bases at V and 12 bases at J, with 9 bases in the middle.

This clone was detected a few times. The rearrangement joins TRBV7-9 to TRBJ1-4, with 8 bases aligning to TRBD1. Germline lookup yields CDR1 SEHNR and CDR2 FQNEAQ (reference sequence). The CDR3 is 13 amino acids. The ends lost 4 bases at V and 9 bases at J; junction bases unmatched: 4. CDR3 nucleotides: TGTGCCAGCAGCTCGGGACAGGCGAAAAAACTGTTTTTT. Encoded protein: CASSSGQAKKLFF.

This clone was counted a few times. This rearrangement joins TRBV6-1 to TRBJ2-5; perhaps TRBD2 as D (6 bases). There are 15 residues in the CDR3. The germline V and J ends were trimmed by 5 bases and 4 bases, with 17 bases remaining between them. The germline V gene has CDR1 MNHNS and CDR2 SASEGT. The CDR3 is CASSRRRDSRETQYF. For the CDR3, the DNA is TGTGCCAGCAGTAGACGAAGGGACTCGAGAGAGACCCAGTACTTC.

The rearrangement uses TRBV5-5 and TRBJ2-1, with TRBD2 as a possible D gene (6 bases). Germline CDR1 reads SGHKS; CDR2 reads YYEKEE (reference sequence). The CDR3 spans 17 residues. V was clipped by 3 bases and J by 0 bases, with 16 bases between them. The CDR3 region is CASSWGVLSSSYNEQFF. The CDR3, as DNA: TGTGCCAGCAGCTGGGGGGTCCTCTCGAGCTCCTACAATGAGCAGTTCTTC.

This clone was seen more than once but under ten times. The chain uses TRBV5-1 and TRBJ1-4; a possible D gene is TRBD1 (6 bases). Trimming took 6 bases from V and 7 from J, leaving 10 bases between them. Germline CDR1 SGHRS, CDR2 YFSETQ. This CDR3 has 12 residues. In nucleotides, the CDR3 is TGCGCCAGCAAGGGGGTTAGTGAAAAACTGTTTTTT. Its translation is CASKGVSEKLFF.

The V gene is TRBV5-1, the J gene TRBJ2-3; 7 bases agree with TRBD1. V shed 4 bases and J 6 bases; nucleotides not matched to a gene: 5. This CDR3 spans 13 amino acids. Germline lookup yields CDR1 SGHRS and CDR2 YFSETQ. The DNA of the CDR3 is TGCGCCAGCAGCCCACAGGGGACGGATACGCAGTATTTT. Its translation: CASSPQGTDTQYF.

This clone was seen once. V is TRBV29-1 and J is TRBJ1-1; perhaps TRBD1 as D (6 bases). This CDR3 region has 13 residues. CDR1 is SQVTM, CDR2 ANQGSEA, per germline. Trimming pared 6 bases from V and 0 bases from J, leaving 11 bases between. The CDR3 loop reads CSVQGNLNTEAFF. Here the CDR3 DNA reads TGCAGCGTCCAGGGGAACTTGAACACTGAAGCTTTCTTT. The whole variable domain, filled in from reference TRBV29-1 and TRBJ1-1, reads SAVISQKPSRDICQRGTSLTIQCQVDSQVTMMFWYRQQPGQSLTLIATANQGSEATYESGFVIDKFPISRPNLTFSTLTVSNMSPEDSSIYLCSVQGNLNTEAFFGQGTRLTVV.

The gene calls are TRBV5-1 and TRBJ1-4, with TRBD1 matching 10 bases. V trimming: 3 bases; J trimming: 6 bases; junction bases outside the gene matches: 2. The CDR3 extends over 14 amino acids. The V gene's germline CDR1 is SGHRS and CDR2 YFSETQ. The CDR3 reads CASSWTGGHEKLFF. Here the CDR3 DNA reads TGCGCCAGCAGCTGGACAGGGGGGCATGAAAAACTGTTTTTT.

V usage is TRBV15 and J usage is TRBJ1-1; 7 bases align to TRBD1. Germline V gene data show CDR1 as LNHNV and CDR2 as YYDKDF (reference sequence). The CDR3 spans 15 residues. The V gene end was trimmed by 3 bases and the J gene end by 1 base; junction bases not matched to a gene: 5. Written as DNA, the CDR3 is TGTGCCACCAGCAGCAGGCAGGGGGGGAACACTGAAGCTTTCTTT. This gives the protein CATSSRQGGNTEAFF.

The chain links TRBV18 to TRBJ2-4, with TRBD1 matching over 7 bases. Losses at the gene ends were 9 bases for V and 0 bases for J; bases not matched to a gene: 11. Germline lookup yields CDR1 KGHSH and CDR2 LQKENI. The CDR3 has 16 amino acids. This chain's CDR3 is CASSTGDLLAKNIQYF. CDR3 coding DNA: TGTGCCAGTTCTACAGGGGATTTACTAGCCAAAAACATTCAGTACTTC.

This clone was observed at least ten times. The genes are TRBV10-3 and TRBJ1-1, with 7 bases identical to TRBD1. V shed 7 bases and J 10 bases; nucleotides not matched to a gene: 9. The V gene's germline CDR1 is ENHRY and CDR2 SYGVKD. This CDR3 is 12 amino acids long. CDR3 DNA sequence: TGTGCCATCATTGGACAGGACGGGGTAGCTTTCTTT. It yields the protein CAIIGQDGVAFF.

This clone was recorded a few times. The V call is TRBV27, the J call TRBJ2-7; tentative D call: TRBD2 (6 bases). CDR1 and CDR2 (germline): MNHEY, SMNVEV (reference sequence). The CDR3 totals 17 residues. Trimming removed 2 bases from V and 0 bases from J, with 17 bases in between. The CDR3 loop reads CASSLGRSRGASYEQYF. The CDR3 DNA is TGTGCCAGCAGTTTAGGTAGGTCCCGCGGGGCCTCCTACGAGCAGTACTTC.

This clone was detected only a few times. The CDR3 sequence: CASSGTGVANEKLFF. CDR3 DNA sequence: TGCGCCAGCAGCGGGACAGGGGTGGCTAATGAAAAACTGTTTTTT. J is TRBJ1-4 and V is TRBV5-1; TRBD1 matches at 10 bases. V lost 4 bases, J lost 3 bases, and 3 bases stayed unmatched. This CDR3 has 15 residues. The germline gives CDR1 SGHRS, CDR2 YFSETQ.

V and J are TRBV5-5 and TRBJ2-2; no firm D call. CDR3 size: 13 residues. Germline values: CDR1 SGHKS, CDR2 YYEKEE (reference sequence). Trimming took off 4 bases at V and 5 bases at J, with 9 bases between the two ends. The CDR3 nucleotides read TGTGCCAGCAGCCTCTTAGTAACCGGGGAGCTGTTTTTT. It is translated as CASSLLVTGELFF. The full variable domain, rest sourced from reference TRBV5-5 and TRBJ2-2, is DAGVTQSPTHLIKTRGQQVTLRCSPISGHKSVSWYQQVLGQGPQFIFQYYEKEERGRGNFPDRFSARQFPNYSSELNVNALLLGDSALYLCASSLLVTGELFFGEGSRLTVL.

This clone came up a few times. The chain employs TRBV9 and TRBJ2-5; 9 bases align to TRBD2. Trimming cost V 4 bases and J 5 bases; bases outside gene matches: 6. Germline V gives CDR1 SGDLS, CDR2 YYNGEE. The CDR3 is 14 residues long. The CDR3 loop is CASSQRGAPETQYF. CDR3 coding DNA: TGTGCCAGCAGCCAGCGGGGGGCCCCTGAGACCCAGTACTTC. The full variable domain, completed using reference TRBV9 and TRBJ2-5, is DSGVTQTPKHLITATGQRVTLRCSPRSGDLSVYWYQQSLDQGLQFLIQYYNGEERAKGNILERFSAQQFPDLHSELNLSSLELGDSALYFCASSQRGAPETQYFGPGTRLLVL.